What follows describes a single TCR beta chain. This sample was taken from a study of CD8+ T cells in alopecia areata. The sequencing template was cDNA reverse transcribed from extracted RNA. The data were produced by immunoSEQ multiplex PCR, yet TCRdb's version contains in-frame clones alone and is incomplete. This table holds 80,000 or so clones, approximately 72% found once. Stated treatment: oral pan-JAK inhibitor, 5-10 mg twice daily. The TCR originated in a human donor with alopecia areata. Sequencing used CD8+ T cells sorted from blood, obtained at week 24, from a patient treated with tofacitinib.

CDR3 in amino acids: CASSRSGTGTSNYGYTF. CDR3 in DNA: TGCGCCAGCAGCCGATCCGGGACAGGGACCTCTAACTATGGCTACACCTTC. The chain carries TRBV4-1 and TRBJ1-2; 9 bases map to TRBD1. V shed 4 bases, J shed 0 bases, and the junction held 9 bases outside the gene matches. In germline, CDR1 is MGHRA, CDR2 YSYEKL. CDR3 length: 17 amino acids.